This T cell receptor beta chain was sequenced in a study of OX40 agonist ivuxolimab in advanced cancers. If patients had autoimmune disease history or systemic immunosuppression, they were excluded. The assay was immunoSEQ multiplex PCR, and TCRdb's table has in-frame clones only and misses some. This sample has about 61,000 clones, with approximately 92% found just once. The ends were cut back, 2 bases at V and 0 bases at J, with 5 bases in the middle. This CDR3 has 15 amino acids. Germline loops: CDR1 LNHDA, CDR2 SQIVND (reference sequence). The TCR comes from an adult with an advanced solid tumor such as melanoma, head and neck, liver or kidney cancer. The sequencing here drew on CD4+ or CD8+ T cells sorted from blood, taken in a trial of the OX40 agonist ivuxolimab. The J gene is TRBJ2-6, the V gene TRBV19; unclear D gene. This CDR3 reads CASSIYSSGANVLTF. In nucleotides, the CDR3 is TGTGCCAGTAGTATATATAGCTCTGGGGCCAACGTCCTGACTTTC.